The sequence of this T cell receptor beta chain was determined in a study of cytomegalovirus exposure and HLA in healthy donors. Notes on the study in general: V segments that were indistinguishable, TRBV6-2 and TRBV6-3 among them, were omitted from analysis.

PCR amplification relied on 60 Vbeta primers (plus 13 Jbeta primers). TCRdb's copy holds only in-frame clones and misses some; the assay was immunoSEQ multiplex PCR. The repertoire holds tens of thousands of clones, 70% to 85% seen once, with less than 25% in the top ten. The CDR3 spans 14 residues. Trimming pared 3 bases from V and 0 bases from J, leaving 6 bases between. CDR1 is LNHDA and CDR2 is SQIVND in the germline V gene (reference sequence). As to this clone: The antigen is not known. The same CDR3 arises from other DNA sequences in this sample as well.

What was sequenced was PBMCs. The receptor was derived from a woman aged 45 to 65 in good health and CMV-seropositive. This sequence joins TRBV19 and TRBJ1-3; D is ambiguous. CDR3 amino acids: CASSIRSSGNTIYF. The CDR3 nucleotides are TGTGCCAGTAGTATCCGGAGCTCTGGAAACACCATATATTTT.